Listed below are T cell receptor beta chains from one sample, sequenced in a study of cytomegalovirus exposure and HLA in healthy donors. Libraries were prepared by immunoSEQ multiplex PCR; TCRdb keeps only in-frame clonotypes and omits some of them. The sample carries 130,000 to 150,000 clones, more than 60% recorded once. The sequenced material came from PBMCs. Receptors were obtained from a male donor in good health and CMV-seronegative. Both conserved end residues are part of each CDR3. D genes are given only for firm matches. Only some rows state a clone size, as once, few, many or a class for expanded clones.

abundance	j_gene	d_gene	v_gene	CDR3aa	CDR3nt
.	TRBJ2-1	TRBD2	TRBV9	CASTDRAGGRQFF	TGTGCCAGCACCGACCGGGCGGGAGGAAGGCAGTTCTTC
.	TRBJ1-3	TRBD1	TRBV5-6	CASSPGQVSGNTIYF	TGTGCCAGCAGCCCCGGACAGGTCTCTGGAAACACCATATATTTT
.	TRBJ2-7	.	TRBV25-1	CASGGASYEQYF	TGTGCCAGCGGCGGGGCTTCCTACGAGCAGTACTTC
.	TRBJ2-1	.	TRBV30	CALRRDSSYNEQFF	TGTGCCCTGAGGCGGGATAGCTCCTACAATGAGCAGTTCTTC
.	TRBJ2-4	.	TRBV19	CASSILEASLAKNIQYF	TGTGCCAGTAGTATATTAGAGGCCAGTCTAGCCAAAAACATTCAGTACTTC
.	TRBJ2-7	.	TRBV14	CASSQDLDRTYEQYF	TGTGCCAGCAGCCAAGATCTAGACAGAACCTACGAGCAGTACTTC
.	TRBJ1-1	TRBD1	TRBV4-1	CASSLGQTPAEAFF	TGCGCCAGCAGCCTGGGACAGACCCCCGCTGAAGCTTTCTTT
.	TRBJ1-5	.	TRBV5-6	CASSLGQGPDQPQHF	TGTGCCAGCAGCTTGGGGCAGGGCCCGGATCAGCCCCAGCATTTT
.	TRBJ1-3	.	TRBV6-1	CASRDPTGKDTIYF	TGTGCCAGCAGGGACCCGACAGGAAAGGACACCATATATTTT
.	TRBJ1-5	.	TRBV7-6	CASSSTLSNQPQHF	TGTGCCAGCAGCTCGACACTTAGCAATCAGCCCCAGCATTTT
.	TRBJ1-3	.	TRBV30	CASMTGHSGNTIYF	TGTGCCTCGATGACAGGCCACTCTGGAAACACCATATATTTT
.	TRBJ2-5	.	TRBV4-1	CASSQVKSLGETQYF	TGCGCCAGCAGCCAAGTAAAAAGCCTCGGGGAGACCCAGTACTTC
few	TRBJ1-2	TRBD1	TRBV28	CASSFGSTRGRMDGYTF	TGTGCCAGCAGTTTTGGGTCAACCAGGGGGAGGATGGATGGCTACACCTTC
.	TRBJ1-1	TRBD1	TRBV5-1	CASSWGQLNTEAFF	TGCGCCAGCAGCTGGGGACAGCTGAACACTGAAGCTTTCTTT
.	TRBJ2-2	TRBD1	TRBV9	CASSPHPGQGKTGELFF	TGTGCCAGCAGCCCCCACCCCGGACAGGGGAAAACCGGGGAGCTGTTTTTT
.	TRBJ2-6	TRBD1	TRBV9	CASRGWDRLLGANVLTF	TGTGCCAGCAGGGGCTGGGACAGGCTGCTCGGGGCCAACGTCCTGACTTTC
.	TRBJ2-3	.	TRBV5-4	CASSYFPDTQYF	TGTGCCAGCAGCTACTTTCCAGATACGCAGTATTTT
.	TRBJ1-2	.	TRBV27	CASSLYRGASYGYTF	TGTGCCAGCAGTCTTTACCGGGGGGCCAGCTATGGCTACACCTTC
.	TRBJ1-2	TRBD1	TRBV19	CASSRTGGYYGYTF	TGTGCCAGTAGTCGGACAGGGGGCTACTATGGCTACACCTTC
.	TRBJ1-4	TRBD1	TRBV19	CASSIGTENEKLFF	TGTGCCAGTAGTATTGGGACAGAGAATGAAAAACTGTTTTTT
.	TRBJ1-1	.	TRBV9	CASSVAGGVGTEAFF	TGTGCCAGCAGCGTAGCCGGGGGGGTAGGGACTGAAGCTTTCTTT
once	TRBJ1-1	.	TRBV9	CASSVVGDTEAFF	TGTGCCAGCAGCGTAGTAGGGGACACTGAAGCTTTCTTT
.	TRBJ2-7	.	TRBV28	CASSLVRDTSYEQYF	TGTGCCAGCAGTTTAGTACGGGACACATCCTACGAGCAGTACTTC
once	TRBJ1-2	TRBD1	TRBV6-5	CASSDRVGERGYTF	TGTGCCAGCAGCGACAGGGTAGGGGAAAGAGGCTACACCTTC
.	TRBJ1-6	.	TRBV7-2	CASLPGYNSPLHF	TGTGCCAGCCTACCGGGGTATAATTCACCCCTCCACTTT
.	TRBJ1-1	.	TRBV19	CASSISDTEAFF	TGTGCCAGTAGTATCTCGGACACTGAAGCTTTCTTT
few	TRBJ1-2	TRBD1	TRBV29-1	CSAETGDNYGYTF	TGCAGCGCCGAAACAGGGGACAACTATGGCTACACCTTC
.	TRBJ2-7	.	TRBV5-4	CASSLFGTGEQYF	TGTGCCAGCAGCTTGTTTGGGACTGGGGAGCAGTACTTC
.	TRBJ2-7	TRBD1	TRBV4-1	CASSQEGDRTVNEQYF	TGCGCCAGCAGCCAAGAAGGGGACAGAACAGTCAACGAGCAGTACTTC
.	TRBJ1-4	.	TRBV4-1	CASSPGGATNEKLFF	TGCGCCAGCAGCCCCGGGGGGGCAACTAATGAAAAACTGTTTTTT
.	TRBJ2-3	TRBD2	TRBV5-3	CARPSGVSDTQYF	TGTGCCAGACCTAGCGGGGTCTCAGATACGCAGTATTTT
.	TRBJ2-7	TRBD2	TRBV7-8	CATAGGSYEQYF	TGTGCCACCGCGGGGGGATCCTACGAGCAGTACTTC
.	TRBJ1-3	.	TRBV7-8	CASSLAGRSSGNTIYF	TGTGCCAGCAGCTTAGCGGGCAGAAGCTCTGGAAACACCATATATTTT
.	TRBJ1-6	.	TRBV13	CASSLGTPSYNSPLHF	TGTGCCAGCAGCTTAGGGACTCCCTCCTATAATTCACCCCTCCACTTT
.	TRBJ1-1	.	TRBV6-4	CASREGSEAFF	TGTGCCAGCAGGGAGGGGTCTGAAGCTTTCTTT